The 25 T cell receptor beta chains below were found in one sample sequenced in a study of cytomegalovirus exposure and HLA in healthy donors. With 60 Vbeta and 13 Jbeta primers, the PCR was carried out. Produced via immunoSEQ multiplex PCR; TCRdb's table is partial and in-frame only. Of about 230,000 clones in the sample, 82% were seen once. The sample taken for sequencing was PBMCs. The receptors here all came from a woman aged 40 to 49 in good health and CMV-seronegative.

This clone was seen a handful of times. This rearrangement joins TRBV19 to TRBJ2-1, with 9 bases that match TRBD1. Germline CDR1 reads LNHDA; CDR2 reads SQIVND (reference sequence). V trimming: 6 bases; J trimming: 2 bases; junction bases outside the gene matches: 5. The CDR3 spans 15 residues. The CDR3 region is CASSPTGGAYNEQFF. Here the CDR3 DNA reads TGTGCCAGTAGCCCAACAGGGGGCGCCTACAATGAGCAGTTCTTC.

The V call is TRBV5-1, the J call TRBJ1-2; 9 bases match TRBD1. The CDR3 is made up of 14 amino acids. With 4 bases clipped from V and 2 bases from J, the junction kept 3 bases outside the gene matches. Germline V gives CDR1 SGHRS, CDR2 YFSETQ. The DNA for the CDR3 is TGCGCCAGCAGCCCGGACAGGGGCAACTATGGCTACACCTTC. This translates into CASSPDRGNYGYTF.

The chain combines TRBV5-1 with TRBJ2-5, with a tentative D call TRBD1 (5 bases). The J call may be in error: the DNA end matches TRBJ2-7 better. The CDR3 is made up of 13 amino acids. Germline V lookup: CDR1 SGHRS, CDR2 YFSETQ. CDR3 sequence (DNA): TGCGCCAGCAGCTTGGCAGGGCTCTACGAGCAGTACTTC. Its protein is CASSLAGLYEQYF.

The J gene is TRBJ1-2, the V gene TRBV5-1; weak D call: TRBD1 (6 bases). The CDR3 extends over 12 amino acids. Trimming stripped 4 bases from V and 8 bases from J, with 12 bases between. The germline gives CDR1 SGHRS, CDR2 YFSETQ. CDR3 residues: CASSRDTTGYTF. CDR3 bases: TGCGCCAGCAGCCGGGACACCACCGGCTACACCTTC.

V and J are TRBV2 and TRBJ2-1; the D gene is possibly TRBD1 (5 bases). This CDR3 has 14 amino acids. V dropped 6 bases and J dropped 0 bases, with 9 bases sitting between them. CDR1 and CDR2 from the germline V gene are SNHLY and FYNNEI. This chain's CDR3 is CASSPDSSYNEQFF. In DNA form, the CDR3 reads TGTGCCAGCAGCCCCGACAGCTCCTACAATGAGCAGTTCTTC.

V gene TRBV9 combines with J gene TRBJ2-1; 8 bases are shared with TRBD1. V shed 4 bases, J shed 12 bases, and the junction held 6 bases outside the gene matches. The CDR3 runs 12 residues. CDR1 is SGDLS and CDR2 is YYNGEE in the germline V gene. The CDR3 is CASSPLDRVQFF. The CDR3 DNA reads TGTGCCAGCAGCCCCTTGGACAGGGTGCAGTTCTTC. The entire variable domain, with the rest obtained from reference TRBV9 and TRBJ2-1, is as follows: DSGVTQTPKHLITATGQRVTLRCSPRSGDLSVYWYQQSLDQGLQFLIQYYNGEERAKGNILERFSAQQFPDLHSELNLSSLELGDSALYFCASSPLDRVQFFGPGTRLTVL.

This chain links TRBV7-2 with TRBJ1-4; D gene ambiguous. The CDR3 runs to 13 residues. The V and J ends lost 5 bases and 5 bases respectively, with 9 bases between them. CDR1 is SGHTA, CDR2 FQGNSA, per germline. CDR3 DNA: TGTGCCAGCAGCCCGGGAGTGAATGAAAAACTGTTTTTT. This sequence encodes CASSPGVNEKLFF. Using reference TRBV7-2 and TRBJ1-4 for the parts outside the CDR3, the full variable domain is GAGVSQSPSNKVTEKGKDVELRCDPISGHTALYWYRQSLGQGLEFLIYFQGNSAPDKSGLPSDRFSAERTGGSVSTLTIQRTQQEDSAVYLCASSPGVNEKLFFGSGTQLSVL.

The chain employs TRBV28 and TRBJ2-7; no reliable D call. Trimming cost V 5 bases and J 1 base, with 9 bases left between them. CDR1 MDHEN and CDR2 SYDVKM come from the germline V gene. The CDR3 has 13 residues. DNA for the CDR3: TGTGCCAGCAGTGCGGCCCGATCCTACGAGCAGTACTTC. Amino acid sequence: CASSAARSYEQYF.

This chain joins TRBV7-3 and TRBJ1-3, with 8 bases that match TRBD1. The CDR3 consists of 18 residues. Per the germline V gene, CDR1 is SGHTA and CDR2 is FQGTGA. Unmatched junction bases numbered 14, after V lost 7 bases and J lost 0 bases. CDR3 nucleotide sequence: TGTGCCAGCACATGGGACAGGCCTCAAGGGAGCTCTGGAAACACCATATATTTT. Its translation: CASTWDRPQGSSGNTIYF.

This chain connects TRBV9 to TRBJ1-2, with D possibly matching TRBD1 (5 bases). This CDR3 comprises 14 residues. CDR1 is SGDLS, CDR2 YYNGEE, per germline. The ends were cut back, 3 bases at V and 8 bases at J, with 17 bases in the middle. As DNA, the CDR3 is TGTGCCAGCAGCGGGGGCTTGATGCCTAGGGGCTACACCTTC. Translating gives CASSGGLMPRGYTF.

The rearrangement joins TRBV5-1 to TRBJ1-3; D not resolved. The germline V gene encodes CDR1 SGHRS and CDR2 YFSETQ. V dropped 2 bases and J dropped 1 base, with 13 bases sitting between them. The CDR3 loop spans 16 amino acids. Here the CDR3 reads CASSFGPHGSGNTIYF. The DNA for the CDR3 is TGCGCCAGCAGCTTTGGGCCCCATGGGTCTGGAAACACCATATATTTT.

V usage is TRBV28 and J usage is TRBJ1-2; no clear D gene. V gave up 9 bases and J gave up 8 bases, with 10 bases separating them. This CDR3 is built from 10 residues. Germline V gene lookup returns CDR1 MDHEN and CDR2 SYDVKM. Written as DNA, the CDR3 is TGTGCCAGTAGGGAGACCGGCTACACCTTC. This gives the protein CASRETGYTF.

The chain is built from TRBV5-4 and TRBJ1-2; 7 nucleotides line up with TRBD1. The CDR3 totals 13 residues. Germline V gene data show CDR1 as SGHNT and CDR2 as YYREEE (reference sequence). The V segment lost 3 bases and the J segment 3 bases; nucleotides outside the gene matches: 2. The CDR3 here is CASSSGTDYGYTF. In DNA, the CDR3 is TGTGCCAGCAGCTCCGGGACAGACTATGGCTACACCTTC. The entire variable domain, with the rest obtained from reference TRBV5-4 and TRBJ1-2, is as follows: ETGVTQSPTHLIKTRGQQVTLRCSSQSGHNTVSWYQQALGQGPQFIFQYYREEENGRGNFPPRFSGLQFPNYSSELNVNALELDDSALYLCASSSGTDYGYTFGSGTRLTVV.

The V call is TRBV2, the J call TRBJ1-2, with 9 bases that match TRBD1. The V segment lost 6 bases and the J segment 3 bases; nucleotides outside the gene matches: 8. The CDR3 totals 15 residues. Germline CDR1 reads SNHLY; CDR2 reads FYNNEI. CDR3 region: CASRYRGQGDYGYTF. CDR3 sequence (DNA): TGTGCCAGCAGGTACAGGGGGCAGGGGGACTATGGCTACACCTTC.

The chain combines TRBV7-9 with TRBJ2-1; the match to TRBD2 covers 8 bases. The ends lost 5 bases at V and 10 bases at J; junction bases unmatched: 13. The CDR3 covers 15 residues. CDR1 and CDR2 (germline): SEHNR, FQNEAQ (reference sequence). The CDR3 DNA is TGTGCCAGCAGCCAACCAGGGCTAGCGGGCCTAGAGCAGTTCTTC. It specifies CASSQPGLAGLEQFF. Combining the CDR3 with reference TRBV7-9 and TRBJ2-1 gives the whole variable domain DTGVSQNPRHKITKRGQNVTFRCDPISEHNRLYWYRQTLGQGPEFLTYFQNEAQLEKSRLLSDRFSAERPKGSFSTLEIQRTEQGDSAMYLCASSQPGLAGLEQFFGPGTRLTVL.

The gene calls are TRBV19 and TRBJ2-3; TRBD2 might be the D (5 bases). V lost 7 bases and J 4 bases, leaving 12 bases between the germline ends. CDR1 is LNHDA and CDR2 is SQIVND in the germline V gene (reference sequence). The CDR3 totals 13 residues. CDR3: CASTPHGADTQYF. CDR3 bases: TGTGCCAGTACCCCCCACGGGGCAGATACGCAGTATTTT.

The chain employs TRBV30 and TRBJ1-1, with 8 bases aligning to TRBD1. Germline CDR1 and CDR2: GTSNPN and SVGIG (reference sequence). The junction had 4 bases not matched to a gene; V was cut back by 4 bases and J by 3 bases. The CDR3 runs 13 residues. Written as DNA, the CDR3 is TGTGCCTGGAAGGACAGGGCGGACACTGAAGCTTTCTTT. This sequence encodes CAWKDRADTEAFF.

This chain links TRBV11-2 with TRBJ2-7; D may be TRBD1 (5 bases). CDR1 is SGHAT and CDR2 is FQNNGV in the germline V gene. The V gene lost 2 bases and the J gene lost 3 bases, with 14 bases spanning the gap. The length of the CDR3 is 15 residues. The CDR3 reads CASSLSTDRYYEQYF. The CDR3 DNA sequence: TGTGCCAGCAGCTTATCCACAGACAGATACTACGAGCAGTACTTC.

This clone has only one observation. J is TRBJ1-2 and V is TRBV7-9; D possibly corresponds to TRBD1 (5 bases). V lost 3 bases to trimming and J lost 1 base, with 6 bases between them. The germline V gene encodes CDR1 SEHNR and CDR2 FQNEAQ (reference sequence). The CDR3 runs 13 residues. This CDR3 is CASSLTDNYGYTF. In nucleotides, the CDR3 is TGTGCCAGCAGCTTGACAGATAACTATGGCTACACCTTC.

This clone has a handful of counts. The chain recombines TRBV5-1 with TRBJ2-3; D gene unclear. The V and J ends lost 0 bases and 0 bases respectively, with 11 bases between them. This CDR3 comprises 16 residues. In germline, CDR1 is SGHRS, CDR2 YFSETQ. The CDR3 loop is CASSLVGTASTDTQYF. In DNA, the CDR3 is TGCGCCAGCAGCTTGGTGGGCACAGCTAGCACAGATACGCAGTATTTT.

The genes are TRBV6-5 and TRBJ2-3; 7 positions agree with TRBD1. This CDR3 is built from 16 residues. V shed 4 bases, J shed 2 bases, and the junction held 9 bases outside the gene matches. From germline, CDR1 is MNHEY and CDR2 SVGAGI. In DNA, the CDR3 is TGTGCCAGCAGTTCAACAGGGGATCGGATCACAGATACGCAGTATTTT. The encoded protein is CASSSTGDRITDTQYF.

This chain joins TRBV2 and TRBJ1-2, with TRBD1 identical over 8 bases. CDR3 size: 13 residues. CDR1 is SNHLY, CDR2 FYNNEI, per germline. With V trimmed by 6 bases and J by 3 bases, 3 bases remained unmatched. In DNA, the CDR3 is TGTGCCAGCAGCACACAGGGGGACTATGGCTACACCTTC. It is translated as CASSTQGDYGYTF.

V and J are TRBV7-8 and TRBJ2-1; no clear D. This CDR3 contains 17 residues. CDR1 and CDR2 (germline): SGHVS, FQNEAQ. V was pared by 8 bases and J by 4 bases, with 24 bases between. The CDR3: CASQNALDPPRYNEQFF. The CDR3 bases are TGTGCCAGCCAAAATGCTCTAGATCCTCCGCGTTACAATGAGCAGTTCTTC.

V gene TRBV19 combines with J gene TRBJ2-5, with a tentative D call TRBD2 (6 bases). This CDR3 is built from 14 residues. In germline, CDR1 is LNHDA, CDR2 SQIVND (reference sequence). The V gene lost 3 bases and the J gene lost 5 bases, with 13 bases spanning the gap. CDR3 DNA: TGTGCCAGTAGTATCGCCGCGGGGTCGGAGACCCAGTACTTC. Translating it yields CASSIAAGSETQYF.

This clone showed up just a few times. V is TRBV4-1 and J is TRBJ1-1, with TRBD1 identical over 8 bases. The germline gives CDR1 MGHRA, CDR2 YSYEKL. The CDR3 is 15 amino acids. The V segment lost 0 bases and the J segment 4 bases; nucleotides outside the gene matches: 4. The CDR3 here is CASSQERRGRTEAFF. CDR3 coding DNA: TGCGCCAGCAGCCAAGAGCGCAGGGGGCGCACTGAAGCTTTCTTT.